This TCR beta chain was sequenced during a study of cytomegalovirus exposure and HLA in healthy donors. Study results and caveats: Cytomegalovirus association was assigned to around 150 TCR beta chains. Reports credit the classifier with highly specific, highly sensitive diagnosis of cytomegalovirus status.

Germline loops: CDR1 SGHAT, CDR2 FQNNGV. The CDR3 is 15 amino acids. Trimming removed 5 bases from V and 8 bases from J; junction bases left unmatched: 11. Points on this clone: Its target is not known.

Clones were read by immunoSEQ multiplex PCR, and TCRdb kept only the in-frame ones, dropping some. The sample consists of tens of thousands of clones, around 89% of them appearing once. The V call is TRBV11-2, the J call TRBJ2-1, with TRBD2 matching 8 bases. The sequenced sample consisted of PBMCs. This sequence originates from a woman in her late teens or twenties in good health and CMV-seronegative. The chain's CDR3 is CASSTGGAGAYEQFF. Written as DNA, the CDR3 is TGTGCCAGCAGCACCGGGGGGGCCGGAGCGTATGAGCAGTTCTTC.